Listed below are T cell receptor beta chains from one sample, sequenced in a study of cytomegalovirus exposure and HLA in healthy donors. Sequenced by immunoSEQ multiplex PCR; TCRdb stores in-frame clones only, minus some. The sample consists of under 150,000 clones, roughly 79% of them appearing once. Source material: PBMCs. The source of these receptors is a woman in her 50s in good health and CMV-seronegative. CDR3s include the opening cysteine and the closing phenylalanine or tryptophan. The D gene is left open where the match is weak. Clone size is given for some rows only: seen once, a few or many times, or a class if the clone is expanded.

.	few	TRBV11-2	TRBJ2-2	TGTGCCAGCACCAACCCTCCGGGACTTAACACCGGGGAGCTGTTTTTT	CASTNPPGLNTGELFF
.	.	TRBV4-3	TRBJ2-2	TGCGCCAGCAGCCAAGATGGAGGCGGGGCGAACACCGGGGAGCTGTTTTTT	CASSQDGGGANTGELFF
TRBD1	once	TRBV4-1	TRBJ1-2	TGCGCCAGCAGCCAGCACAGGGGACTTAGTGATGGCTACACCTTC	CASSQHRGLSDGYTF
.	once	TRBV4-2	TRBJ2-7	TGTGCCAGCAGCCAAGAGGGCACCTACGAGCAGTACTTC	CASSQEGTYEQYF
TRBD1	few	TRBV25-1	TRBJ1-2	TGTGCCAGCAGTGGGTGGGACAGATACTATGGCTACCCCTTC	CASSGWDRYYGYPF
.	.	TRBV11-2	TRBJ2-7	TGTGCCAGCAGCTTAGCCGGGGCCTACGAGCAGTACTTC	CASSLAGAYEQYF
TRBD2	.	TRBV7-6	TRBJ2-1	TGTGCCAGCAGCCTCCGACTAGCGGGGAAAATGTTCGAGCAGTTCTTC	CASSLRLAGKMFEQFF
.	.	TRBV12-5	TRBJ1-5	TGTGCTAGTGGGCACGGGGGTAGCAATCAGCCCCAGAATTTT	CASGHGGSNQPQNF
.	.	TRBV30	TRBJ1-5	TGTGCCTGGAGTCGCCAGGCGACACCCAATCAGCCCCAGCATTTT	CAWSRQATPNQPQHF
.	few	TRBV7-9	TRBJ1-6	TGTGCCAGCAGCTTAGAGGGGAATTCACCCCTCCACTTT	CASSLEGNSPLHF
.	.	TRBV5-1	TRBJ1-2	TGCGCCAGCAGCTTGGGAGGGGAGCGGGACTATGGCTACACCTTC	CASSLGGERDYGYTF
.	once	TRBV5-4	TRBJ1-1	TGTGCCAGCAGCCCGGCGGGAGGGCAGGGTAGAGGCCCTGAAGCTTTCTTT	CASSPAGGQGRGPEAFF
.	.	TRBV19	TRBJ2-2	TGTGCCAGTAGTACCCCCCCCAGGACTACCGGGGAGCTGTTTTTT	CASSTPPRTTGELFF
TRBD1	.	TRBV19	TRBJ1-1	TGTGCCAGTAGTATGGACAGGGGGAACACTGAAGCTTTCTTT	CASSMDRGNTEAFF
.	.	TRBV27	TRBJ1-5	TGTGCCAGCAGCCCGTCGCGGGGGGCAGGTAATCAGCCCCAGCATTTT	CASSPSRGAGNQPQHF
.	.	TRBV7-9	TRBJ1-2	TGTGCCAGCAGCTTATTATTCGGACAGCAAGGAAATGGCTACACCTTC	CASSLLFGQQGNGYTF
.	few	TRBV4-2	TRBJ2-3	TGTGCCAGCAGCCAAGGTCAGGGAGGACCAGATACGCAGTATTTT	CASSQGQGGPDTQYF
TRBD1	.	TRBV7-7	TRBJ2-2	TGTGCTAGCACCGCGGGACAGGGGGTCACCGGGGAGCTGTTTTTT	CASTAGQGVTGELFF
.	.	TRBV7-2	TRBJ2-5	TGTGCCAGCAGCTTAGCGATCGCGACGGGTACGGGGGAGACCCAGTACTTC	CASSLAIATGTGETQYF
TRBD1	.	TRBV29-1	TRBJ1-2	TGCAGCGCAAGGGACAGCTACTATGGCTACACCTTC	CSARDSYYGYTF
TRBD1	.	TRBV7-2	TRBJ1-2	TGTGCCAGCAGCTCCCCTGAGACAGGGCGCTATGGCTACACCTTC	CASSSPETGRYGYTF
.	.	TRBV6-6	TRBJ1-4	TGTGCCAGCAGTTACTCCGAGGACAGAGGGGAAAAACTGTTTTTT	CASSYSEDRGEKLFF
TRBD1	few	TRBV5-1	TRBJ1-2	TGCGCCAGCAACTATGGACAGGACTACCCTGGCTACACCTTC	CASNYGQDYPGYTF
.	.	TRBV30	TRBJ1-5	TGTGCCTGGAGTTCTTCCAATCAGCCCCAGCATTTT	CAWSSSNQPQHF
.	once	TRBV5-6	TRBJ1-1	TGTGCCAGCAGCTTGGCGGTTCGACAGAACACTGAAGCTTTCTTT	CASSLAVRQNTEAFF
TRBD1	.	TRBV29-1	TRBJ2-1	TGCAGCGGGGCCTCCGGGACAGGGCCCTCCTACAATGAGCAGTTCTTC	CSGASGTGPSYNEQFF
.	.	TRBV6-5	TRBJ1-4	TGTGCCACTAGCAGACTAATCCGGGGGAATGAAAAACTGTTTTTT	CATSRLIRGNEKLFF
.	.	TRBV4-3	TRBJ2-5	TGCGCCAGCAGCCAAGATCGGCGGGATCACCAAGAGACCCAGTACTTC	CASSQDRRDHQETQYF
TRBD1	.	TRBV5-4	TRBJ1-1	TGTGCCAGCAGAGGGCAGGGGGGAAGGGCTGAAGCTTTCTTT	CASRGQGGRAEAFF
TRBD1	.	TRBV10-3	TRBJ1-4	TGTGCCATCAGTGATCGGACAGGTGGGAATAATGAAAAACTGTTTTTT	CAISDRTGGNNEKLFF
.	few	TRBV7-6	TRBJ1-3	TGTGCCAGCAGCTTAGTGTCAGGTTTCTCTGGAAACACCATATATTTT	CASSLVSGFSGNTIYF
TRBD2	.	TRBV19	TRBJ2-5	TGTGCCAGTAGTAGGGGACTAGCGGGAGAGACCCAGTACTTC	CASSRGLAGETQYF
TRBD1	.	TRBV18	TRBJ1-4	TGTGCCAGCTCCCCCACAGGGGATCCCAATGAAAAACTGTTTTTT	CASSPTGDPNEKLFF
.	.	TRBV6-5	TRBJ2-5	TGTGCCAGCAGTTACAGCGGGACAGGACAAGAGACCCAGTACTTC	CASSYSGTGQETQYF
.	.	TRBV27	TRBJ1-2	TGTGCCAGCAGTTTAGCAGGGAAAAGTGGCTACACCTTC	CASSLAGKSGYTF
TRBD1	.	TRBV29-1	TRBJ1-1	TGCAGCGTTGCCACCGGGACAGGAACTGAAGCTTTCTTT	CSVATGTGTEAFF
.	once	TRBV7-2	TRBJ1-1	TGTGCCAGCAGCTCCCCGGGGAGGGGAAGGAAAGCTTTCTTT	CASSSPGRGRKAFF
.	.	TRBV10-3	TRBJ1-4	TGTGCCATCAGAGACAGCGCAACTAATGAAAAACTGTTTTTT	CAIRDSATNEKLFF
TRBD1	.	TRBV19	TRBJ1-1	TGTGCCAGTAGTAACCGGGACAGGGGGCGGAGTGGCGCTTTCTTT	CASSNRDRGRSGAFF
.	.	TRBV27	TRBJ1-2	TGTGCCAGCAGTTTAGGGACTTCTGGCTATGGCTACACCTTC	CASSLGTSGYGYTF
.	.	TRBV5-1	TRBJ2-7	TGCGCCAGCAGCTTCAGGGAAATGGACCACGAGCAGTACTTC	CASSFREMDHEQYF
TRBD1	.	TRBV7-9	TRBJ1-4	TGTGCCAGCAGCTTAGCGGGACAGCATAATGAAAAACTGTTTTTT	CASSLAGQHNEKLFF
.	.	TRBV13	TRBJ1-2	TGTGCCAGCAGCCTCGGACAGAGTAACTATGGCTACACCTTC	CASSLGQSNYGYTF
TRBD1	.	TRBV6-1	TRBJ1-5	TGTGCCAGCAGTGAAGGGGGACAGGCTAGGGATCAGCCCCAGCATTTT	CASSEGGQARDQPQHF
.	.	TRBV2	TRBJ1-5	TGTGCCAGCAGTGAGGGGCCAGATCAGCCCCAGCATTTT	CASSEGPDQPQHF
TRBD1	.	TRBV5-8	TRBJ1-2	TGTGCCAGCGGATCAGGACAGGGGTTTGTATACGGCTACACCTTC	CASGSGQGFVYGYTF
.	.	TRBV5-4	TRBJ2-1	TGTGCCAGCAGCCACCGGCGGGATGGGCCCCGCAATGAGCAGTTCTTC	CASSHRRDGPRNEQFF
.	.	TRBV5-4	TRBJ1-1	TGTGCCAGCAGCTTGATCCAGAACACTGAAGCTTTCTTT	CASSLIQNTEAFF
TRBD2	.	TRBV28	TRBJ2-2	TGTGCCAGCACGCTGCTAGCGGAGAACACCGGGGAGCTGTTTTTT	CASTLLAENTGELFF
.	.	TRBV28	TRBJ1-1	TGTGCCAGCAGTTTGCTCCAGGGCGTGGCTGAAGCTTTCTTT	CASSLLQGVAEAFF